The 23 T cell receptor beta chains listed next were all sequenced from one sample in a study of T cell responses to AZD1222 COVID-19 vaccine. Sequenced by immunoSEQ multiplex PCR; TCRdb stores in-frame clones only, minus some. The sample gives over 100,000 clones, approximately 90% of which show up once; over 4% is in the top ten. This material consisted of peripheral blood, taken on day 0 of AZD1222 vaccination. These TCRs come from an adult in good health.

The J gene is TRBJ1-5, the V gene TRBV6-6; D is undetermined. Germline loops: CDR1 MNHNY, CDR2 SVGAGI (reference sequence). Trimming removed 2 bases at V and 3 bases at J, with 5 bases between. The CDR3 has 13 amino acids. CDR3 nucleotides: TGTGCCAGCAGTTACAGTTACAATCAGCCCCAGCATTTT. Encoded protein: CASSYSYNQPQHF.

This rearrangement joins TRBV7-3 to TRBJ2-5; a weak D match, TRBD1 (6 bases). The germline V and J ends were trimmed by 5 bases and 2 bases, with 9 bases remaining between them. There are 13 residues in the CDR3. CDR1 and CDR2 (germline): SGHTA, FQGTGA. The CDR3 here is CASSRGQQETQYF. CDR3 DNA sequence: TGTGCCAGCAGCCGAGGACAGCAAGAGACCCAGTACTTC.

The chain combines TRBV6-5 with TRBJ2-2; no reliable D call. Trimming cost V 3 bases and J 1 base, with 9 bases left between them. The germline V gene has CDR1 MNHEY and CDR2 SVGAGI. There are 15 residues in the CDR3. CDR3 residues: CASSYLQKNTGELFF. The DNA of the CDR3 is TGTGCCAGCAGTTATTTGCAGAAGAACACCGGGGAGCTGTTTTTT.

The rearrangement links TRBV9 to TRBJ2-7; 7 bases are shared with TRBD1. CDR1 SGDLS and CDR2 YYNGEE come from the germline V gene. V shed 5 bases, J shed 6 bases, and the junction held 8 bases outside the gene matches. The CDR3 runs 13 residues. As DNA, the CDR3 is TGTGCCAGCAGAGAGGGGGCGGAAGGCGAGCAGTACTTC. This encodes CASREGAEGEQYF.

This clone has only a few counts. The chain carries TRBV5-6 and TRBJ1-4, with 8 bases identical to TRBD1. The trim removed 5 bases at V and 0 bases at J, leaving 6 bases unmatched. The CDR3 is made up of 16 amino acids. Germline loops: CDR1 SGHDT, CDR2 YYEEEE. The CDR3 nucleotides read TGTGCCAGCAGTAGTATACAGGGGGCAACTAATGAAAAACTGTTTTTT. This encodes CASSSIQGATNEKLFF.

CDR3 protein: CASSEGVSGANVLTF. In DNA, the CDR3 is TGTGCCAGCAGTGAGGGGGTATCTGGGGCCAACGTCCTGACTTTC. The rearrangement uses TRBV2 and TRBJ2-6; tentatively, D is TRBD1 or TRBD2 (5 bases each). CDR1 and CDR2 from the germline V gene are SNHLY and FYNNEI. The CDR3 consists of 15 residues. V was clipped by 3 bases and J by 1 base, with 7 bases between them.

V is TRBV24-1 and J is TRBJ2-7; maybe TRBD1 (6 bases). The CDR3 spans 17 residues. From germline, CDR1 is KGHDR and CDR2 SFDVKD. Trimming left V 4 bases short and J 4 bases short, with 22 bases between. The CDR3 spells CATSDVPSAEGTYEQYF. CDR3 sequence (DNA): TGTGCCACCAGTGACGTACCATCAGCAGAAGGGACATACGAGCAGTACTTC.

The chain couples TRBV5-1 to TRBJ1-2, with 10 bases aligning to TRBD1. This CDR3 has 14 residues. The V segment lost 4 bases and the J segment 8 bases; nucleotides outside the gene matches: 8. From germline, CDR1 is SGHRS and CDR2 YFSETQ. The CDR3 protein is CASSQATGGSGYTF. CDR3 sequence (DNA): TGCGCCAGCAGCCAAGCGACAGGGGGCTCCGGCTACACCTTC. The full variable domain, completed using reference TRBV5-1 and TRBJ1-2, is KAGVTQTPRYLIKTRGQQVTLSCSPISGHRSVSWYQQTPGQGLQFLFEYFSETQRNKGNFPGRFSGRQFSNSRSEMNVSTLELGDSALYLCASSQATGGSGYTFGSGTRLTVV.

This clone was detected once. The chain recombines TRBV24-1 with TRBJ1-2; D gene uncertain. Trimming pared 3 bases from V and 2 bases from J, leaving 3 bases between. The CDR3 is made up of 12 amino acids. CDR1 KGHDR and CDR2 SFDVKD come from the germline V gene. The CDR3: CATSDTNYGYTF. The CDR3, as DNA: TGTGCCACCAGTGATACAAACTATGGCTACACCTTC.

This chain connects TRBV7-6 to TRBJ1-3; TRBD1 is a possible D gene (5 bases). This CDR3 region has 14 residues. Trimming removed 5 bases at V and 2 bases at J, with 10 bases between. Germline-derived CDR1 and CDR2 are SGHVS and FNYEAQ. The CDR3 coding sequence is TGTGCCAGCAGCGTAGGGGTAACTGGAAACACCATATATTTT. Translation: CASSVGVTGNTIYF.

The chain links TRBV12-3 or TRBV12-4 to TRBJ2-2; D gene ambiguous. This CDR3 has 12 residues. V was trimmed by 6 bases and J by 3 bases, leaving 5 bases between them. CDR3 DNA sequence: TGTGCCAGCAGGTTTTACACCGGGGAGCTGTTTTTT. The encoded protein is CASRFYTGELFF.

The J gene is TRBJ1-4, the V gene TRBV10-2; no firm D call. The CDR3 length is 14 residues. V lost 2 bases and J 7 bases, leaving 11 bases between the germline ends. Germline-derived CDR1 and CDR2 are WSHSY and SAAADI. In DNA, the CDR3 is TGCGCCAGCAGTGAGGTGGTGGGAGGTGAAAAACTGTTTTTT. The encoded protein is CASSEVVGGEKLFF.

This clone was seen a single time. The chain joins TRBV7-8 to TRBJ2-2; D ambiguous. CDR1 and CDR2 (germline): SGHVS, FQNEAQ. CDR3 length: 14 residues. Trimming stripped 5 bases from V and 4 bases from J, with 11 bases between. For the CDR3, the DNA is TGTGCCAGCAGCCACCGGGCGGCCACCGGGGAGCTGTTTTTT. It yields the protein CASSHRAATGELFF.

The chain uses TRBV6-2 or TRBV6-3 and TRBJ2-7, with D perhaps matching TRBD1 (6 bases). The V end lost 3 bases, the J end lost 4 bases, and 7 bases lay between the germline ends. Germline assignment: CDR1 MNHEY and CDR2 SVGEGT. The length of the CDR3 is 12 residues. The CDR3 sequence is CASSYTGYEQYF. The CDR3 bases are TGTGCCAGCAGTTATACAGGGTACGAGCAGTACTTC.

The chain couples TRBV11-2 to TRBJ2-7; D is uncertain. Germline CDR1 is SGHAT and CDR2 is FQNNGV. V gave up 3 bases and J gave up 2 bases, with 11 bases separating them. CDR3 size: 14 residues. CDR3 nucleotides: TGTGCCAGCAGCTTGCTAGTCGTCCCCTACGAGCAGTACTTC. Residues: CASSLLVVPYEQYF.

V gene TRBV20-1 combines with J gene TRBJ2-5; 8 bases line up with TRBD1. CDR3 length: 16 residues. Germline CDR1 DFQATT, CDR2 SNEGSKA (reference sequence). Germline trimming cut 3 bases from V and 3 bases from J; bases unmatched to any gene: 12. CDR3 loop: CSASADRTGLEETQYF. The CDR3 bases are TGCAGTGCTAGTGCTGATCGGACAGGGCTAGAAGAGACCCAGTACTTC.

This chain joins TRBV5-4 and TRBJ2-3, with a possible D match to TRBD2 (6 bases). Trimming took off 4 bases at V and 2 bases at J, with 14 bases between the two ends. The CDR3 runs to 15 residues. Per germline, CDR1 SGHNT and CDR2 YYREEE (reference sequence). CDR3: CASSRRDSSTDTQYF. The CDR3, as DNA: TGTGCCAGCAGCCGCCGGGACTCTTCCACAGATACGCAGTATTTT.

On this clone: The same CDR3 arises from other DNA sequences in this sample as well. The CDR3 loop is CASSFSGNQPQHF. The CDR3, as DNA: TGTGCCAGCAGCTTTAGTGGCAATCAGCCCCAGCATTTT. The chain employs TRBV7-2 and TRBJ1-5; D is unclear. CDR3 size: 13 residues. Trimming cost V 3 bases and J 2 bases, with 5 bases left between them. In germline, CDR1 is SGHTA, CDR2 FQGNSA.

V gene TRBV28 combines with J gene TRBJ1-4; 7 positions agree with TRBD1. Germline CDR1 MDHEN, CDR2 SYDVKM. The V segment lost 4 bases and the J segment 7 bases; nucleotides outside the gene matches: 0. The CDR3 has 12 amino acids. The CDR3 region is CASSYRGEKLFF. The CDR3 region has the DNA TGTGCCAGCAGTTACAGGGGTGAAAAACTGTTTTTT.

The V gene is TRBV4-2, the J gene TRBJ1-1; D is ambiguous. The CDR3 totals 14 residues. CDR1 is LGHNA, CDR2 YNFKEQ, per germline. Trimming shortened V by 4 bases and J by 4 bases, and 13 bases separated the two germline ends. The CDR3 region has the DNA TGTGCCAGCAGCCCTCAGGAGTCGGTCACTGAAGCTTTCTTT. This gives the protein CASSPQESVTEAFF.

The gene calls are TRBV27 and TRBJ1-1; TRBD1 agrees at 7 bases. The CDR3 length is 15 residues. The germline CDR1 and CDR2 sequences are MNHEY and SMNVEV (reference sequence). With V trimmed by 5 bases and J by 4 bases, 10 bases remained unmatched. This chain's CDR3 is CASSTTPTGLTEAFF. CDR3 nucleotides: TGTGCCAGCAGTACAACCCCGACAGGGCTCACTGAAGCTTTCTTT.

CDR3: CASSQESTSGRNEQFF. CDR3 bases: TGCGCCAGCAGCCAAGAATCGACTAGCGGGAGGAATGAGCAGTTCTTC. V and J are TRBV4-3 and TRBJ2-1, with 13 nucleotides matching TRBD2. This CDR3 has 16 residues. With V trimmed by 0 bases and J by 7 bases, 3 bases remained unmatched. The germline V gene has CDR1 LGHNA and CDR2 YSLEER.

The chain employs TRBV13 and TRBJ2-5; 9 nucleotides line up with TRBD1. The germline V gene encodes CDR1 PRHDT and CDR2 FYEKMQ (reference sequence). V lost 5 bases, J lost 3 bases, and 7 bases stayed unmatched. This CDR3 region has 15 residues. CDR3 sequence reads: CASSLQGAFEETQYF. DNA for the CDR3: TGTGCCAGCAGCCTACAGGGGGCATTCGAAGAGACCCAGTACTTC.